A single sample is the source of the 30 T cell receptor beta chains below, sequenced in a study of T cells in Graves' hyperthyroidism and ophthalmopathy. Template material for amplifying TCR beta CDR3 regions consisted of RNA transcripts. First-round RT-PCR targeting the TCR CDR3 was performed with the HTBI primer set. TCRdb called the multiplex PCR reads again in MiXCR, with one record for every CDR3 protein. The table includes 600,000 to 700,000 distinct CDR3 sequences, 14% to 15% detected once. Source material: blood. These TCRs come from a woman between 35 and 50 years old with Graves' ophthalmopathy.

The chain recombines TRBV28 with TRBJ2-7; D is possibly TRBD1 (6 bases). Germline V lookup: CDR1 MDHEN, CDR2 SYDVKM. Trimming shortened V by 7 bases and J by 1 base, and 14 bases separated the two germline ends. The CDR3 totals 14 residues. CDR3 nucleotide sequence: TGTGCCAGCATTCCCCAGGGGAGATCCTACGAGCAGTACTTC. It translates to CASIPQGRSYEQYF.

This clonotype has more than one count but fewer than ten. The chain uses TRBV7-8 and TRBJ2-5; TRBD1 matches 12 bases. Germline lookup yields CDR1 SGHVS and CDR2 FQNEAQ. CDR3 length: 18 amino acids. The V and J ends lost 1 base and 4 bases, in that order; junction bases with no gene match: 10. CDR3 in DNA: TGTGCCAGCAGCTTAGTCCGGGACAGGGGGCATCAGAGAGAGACCCAGTACTTC. Protein product: CASSLVRDRGHQRETQYF.

This chain links TRBV6-1 with TRBJ1-1, with D possibly being TRBD1 (6 bases). V was pared by 5 bases and J by 4 bases, with 14 bases between. The CDR3 runs to 14 residues. The germline V gene has CDR1 MNHNS and CDR2 SASEGT. The CDR3 coding sequence is TGTGCCAGCAGTAGCCCAGGGGAGGGCACTGAAGCTTTCTTT. This translates into CASSSPGEGTEAFF.

CDR3 DNA: TGTGCCATCAGTGCTGATACAGGGGGTTATGAGACCCAGTACTTC. Its protein is CAISADTGGYETQYF. The chain carries TRBV10-3 and TRBJ2-5, with 8 bases identical to TRBD1. J lost 5 bases, V lost 4 bases, and 9 bases had no gene match. The CDR3 is 15 residues long. Germline lookup yields CDR1 ENHRY and CDR2 SYGVKD.

V usage is TRBV5-5 and J usage is TRBJ1-6, with D possibly TRBD1 on 5 matching bases. V was cut by 2 bases and J by 9 bases, with 18 bases left in between. Germline CDR1 and CDR2: SGHKS and YYEKEE (reference sequence). CDR3 size: 16 residues. CDR3 sequence reads: CASSLGPSGTSSPLHF. CDR3 nucleotides: TGTGCCAGCAGCTTAGGGCCCTCGGGGACTTCTTCACCCCTCCACTTT.

This clonotype has only a few counts. J is TRBJ2-5 and V is TRBV30; D tentatively fits TRBD1 or TRBD2 (6 bases each). The CDR3 runs to 15 residues. The V end was cut by 2 bases, the J end by 4 bases, with 17 bases between. CDR1 and CDR2 from the germline V gene are GTSNPN and SVGIG (reference sequence). The CDR3 sequence: CAWSPWRGARETQYF. CDR3 DNA: TGTGCCTGGAGTCCCTGGAGGGGGGCACGAGAGACCCAGTACTTC. The variable domain in full, completed from reference TRBV30 and TRBJ2-5, reads SQTIHQWPATLVQPVGSPLSLECTVEGTSNPNLYWYRQAAGRGLQLLFYSVGIGQISSEVPQNLSASRPQDRQFILSSKKLLLSDSGFYLCAWSPWRGARETQYFGPGTRLLVL.

This clonotype was seen ten or more times. The V and J genes are TRBV28 and TRBJ2-5; 11 positions agree with TRBD2. Germline V lookup: CDR1 MDHEN, CDR2 SYDVKM. V was clipped by 9 bases and J by 5 bases; unmatched bases: 5. The CDR3 covers 13 residues. In DNA form, the CDR3 reads TGTGCCAGTGCCCCTAGCGGGAGGGAGACCCAGTACTTC. It yields the protein CASAPSGRETQYF.

The table lists this clonotype with a count of one. As DNA, the CDR3 is TGTGCCTGGAGCGATGCCAACACTGAAGCTTTCTTT. Encoded protein: CAWSDANTEAFF. This chain uses TRBV30 with TRBJ1-1; D is ambiguous. Germline-derived CDR1 and CDR2 are GTSNPN and SVGIG (reference sequence). The CDR3 is made up of 12 amino acids. Trimming took 3 bases from V and 2 from J, leaving 7 bases between them.

This clonotype was detected many times. The genes are TRBV20-1 and TRBJ1-2; unclear D gene. This CDR3 is 13 amino acids long. The germline V and J ends were trimmed by 0 bases and 5 bases, with 10 bases remaining between them. Germline V gene data show CDR1 as DFQATT and CDR2 as SNEGSKA (reference sequence). CDR3 bases: TGCAGTGCTAGAGATCGAGGGCGGTATGGCTACACCTTC. It encodes CSARDRGRYGYTF.

This clonotype has ten or more counts. This chain joins TRBV20-1 and TRBJ1-1; the D gene is possibly TRBD1 (5 bases). The CDR3 is 14 amino acids. Germline assignment: CDR1 DFQATT and CDR2 SNEGSKA (reference sequence). Trimming took 6 bases from V and 0 from J, leaving 14 bases between them. DNA for the CDR3: TGCAGTGCCAATAGACAGACCGTGAACACTGAAGCTTTCTTT. It encodes CSANRQTVNTEAFF.

This clonotype has a handful of counts. The genes are TRBV6-1 and TRBJ2-2; a possible D gene is TRBD2 (6 bases). This CDR3 region has 14 residues. Trimming shortened V by 6 bases and J by 7 bases, and 15 bases separated the two germline ends. Germline CDR1 MNHNS, CDR2 SASEGT. The CDR3 DNA is TGTGCCAGCAGACAGACTAGGACGGTCGGGGAGCTGTTTTTT. Translating it yields CASRQTRTVGELFF.

This clonotype occurred many times. This chain connects TRBV29-1 to TRBJ2-6; no clear D. Germline V gives CDR1 SQVTM, CDR2 ANQGSEA. The CDR3 totals 13 residues. V gave up 3 bases and J gave up 0 bases, with 3 bases separating them. The CDR3 protein is CSVEPSGANVLTF. CDR3 bases: TGCAGCGTTGAGCCCTCTGGGGCCAACGTCCTGACTTTC.

This clonotype was recorded at least ten times. V gene TRBV6-1 combines with J gene TRBJ2-7; D is possibly TRBD1 (6 bases). This CDR3 has 15 amino acids. Trimming removed 10 bases at V and 3 bases at J, with 22 bases between. Germline CDR1 MNHNS, CDR2 SASEGT. The CDR3 loop reads CATNNAGAVNYEQYF. The CDR3 nucleotides are TGTGCCACGAATAACGCAGGGGCTGTAAACTACGAGCAGTACTTC.

The sample holds many counts of this clonotype. This sequence joins TRBV12-5 and TRBJ2-5, with 9 bases that match TRBD2. Germline V lookup: CDR1 LGHNT, CDR2 FRNRAP. V trimming: 2 bases; J trimming: 4 bases; junction bases outside the gene matches: 8. The CDR3 sequence is 16 residues long. CDR3 sequence: CASGLSSGRSSETQYF. DNA for the CDR3: TGTGCTAGTGGTTTGTCCAGCGGGAGGAGTTCAGAGACCCAGTACTTC.

This clonotype was observed at least ten times. This chain uses TRBV6-2 or TRBV6-3 with TRBJ2-7, with unresolved D. The V gene lost 6 bases and the J gene lost 6 bases, with 18 bases spanning the gap. From germline, CDR1 is MNHEY and CDR2 SVGEGT. This CDR3 is built from 14 residues. CDR3 region: CASRDVEAPGEQYF. The CDR3 DNA reads TGTGCCAGCAGAGACGTCGAGGCCCCGGGCGAGCAGTACTTC.

The chain carries TRBV3-1 and TRBJ2-2; D is unresolved. Germline V lookup: CDR1 LGHDT, CDR2 YNNKEL (reference sequence). The V gene lost 0 bases and the J gene lost 0 bases, with 2 bases spanning the gap. This CDR3 has 14 residues. As DNA, the CDR3 is TGTGCCAGCAGCCAAGATGCGAACACCGGGGAGCTGTTTTTT. Amino acid sequence: CASSQDANTGELFF. The full variable domain, its missing parts supplied by reference TRBV3-1 and TRBJ2-2, is DTAVSQTPKYLVTQMGNDKSIKCEQNLGHDTMYWYKQDSKKFLKIMFSYNNKELIINETVPNRFSPKSPDKAHLNLHINSLELGDSAVYFCASSQDANTGELFFGEGSRLTVL.

This clonotype occurred a few times. V usage is TRBV18 and J usage is TRBJ2-2; D gene unclear. CDR1 is KGHSH, CDR2 LQKENI, per germline. V dropped 4 bases and J dropped 8 bases, with 11 bases sitting between them. The CDR3 loop spans 13 amino acids. The CDR3 sequence is CASSLLPAGELFF. Here the CDR3 DNA reads TGTGCCAGCTCACTTCTGCCGGCGGGGGAGCTGTTTTTT.

This clonotype was observed a single time. The chain couples TRBV7-2 to TRBJ1-5, with D unclear. CDR1 and CDR2 from the germline V gene are SGHTA and FQGNSA. The CDR3 is made up of 14 amino acids. V shed 4 bases and J shed 4 bases, with 11 bases lying between them. CDR3 coding DNA: TGTGCCAGCAGCTCCCCCCAAGGGAATCAGCCCCAGCATTTT. Translation: CASSSPQGNQPQHF.

This clonotype was observed a few times. The chain couples TRBV10-1 to TRBJ2-7, with D perhaps matching TRBD1 (6 bases). The V and J ends lost 6 bases and 5 bases respectively, with 32 bases between them. CDR1 is WNHNN and CDR2 is SYGVQD in the germline V gene (reference sequence). This CDR3 has 19 amino acids. CDR3 sequence: CASRPKSSVPGQLEDEQYF. CDR3 nucleotide sequence: TGCGCCAGCAGACCTAAGTCCTCGGTACCGGGACAACTTGAGGACGAGCAGTACTTC.

Only a few counts were recorded for this clonotype. The V and J genes are TRBV5-4 and TRBJ2-6, with D perhaps matching TRBD2 (5 bases). Trimming removed 0 bases from V and 0 bases from J, with 13 bases in between. The CDR3 covers 18 residues. The germline V gene encodes CDR1 SGHNT and CDR2 YYREEE (reference sequence). The CDR3 sequence: CASSLGRTATSGANVLTF. The CDR3 bases are TGTGCCAGCAGCTTGGGGAGGACGGCAACCTCTGGGGCCAACGTCCTGACTTTC.

This clonotype has more than one count but fewer than ten. The J gene is TRBJ2-5, the V gene TRBV3-1; the D is unclear. The CDR3 is 13 amino acids. Germline V lookup: CDR1 LGHDT, CDR2 YNNKEL (reference sequence). The V end lost 6 bases, the J end lost 5 bases, and 13 bases lay between the germline ends. The CDR3 sequence is CASRAAALETQYF. In DNA form, the CDR3 reads TGTGCCAGCAGAGCCGCAGCCCTGGAGACCCAGTACTTC.

This clonotype was counted at least ten times. Here the CDR3 DNA reads TGTGCCAGCAGTTTCCGTGGGGCAGAGGGTCCCTACGAGCAGTACTTC. It yields the protein CASSFRGAEGPYEQYF. V usage is TRBV28 and J usage is TRBJ2-7; D is possibly TRBD1 or TRBD2 (5 bases each). The CDR3 runs to 16 residues. The germline V gene has CDR1 MDHEN and CDR2 SYDVKM. V was pared by 3 bases and J by 2 bases, with 17 bases between.

This clonotype was recorded many times. The chain has TRBV11-2 and TRBJ2-5; 7 bases match TRBD2. V was clipped by 3 bases and J by 2 bases; unmatched bases: 3. Per the germline V gene, CDR1 is SGHAT and CDR2 is FQNNGV. This CDR3 has 14 residues. CDR3 coding DNA: TGTGCCAGCAGCTTGGGACTAAGTCAAGAGACCCAGTACTTC. Translating gives CASSLGLSQETQYF. The whole variable domain, remainder taken from reference TRBV11-2 and TRBJ2-5, is EAGVAQSPRYKIIEKRQSVAFWCNPISGHATLYWYQQILGQGPKLLIQFQNNGVVDDSQLPKDRFSAERLKGVDSTLKIQPAKLEDSAVYLCASSLGLSQETQYFGPGTRLLVL.

This clonotype was seen at least ten times. The chain is built from TRBV6-1 and TRBJ1-3; D is perhaps TRBD1 (6 bases). V lost 5 bases and J lost 4, with 15 bases in between. The CDR3 sequence is 15 residues long. CDR1 and CDR2 (germline): MNHNS, SASEGT. Written as DNA, the CDR3 is TGTGCCAGCAGTCCTGGGGGGGCCGGGGGAAACACCATATATTTT. Its protein is CASSPGGAGGNTIYF.

The table lists this clonotype with many counts. The rearrangement uses TRBV12-3 or TRBV12-4 and TRBJ2-7; weak D call: TRBD2 (5 bases). This CDR3 is 14 amino acids long. Trimming shortened V by 4 bases and J by 3 bases, and 13 bases separated the two germline ends. As DNA, the CDR3 is TGTGCCAGCAGTTCAGTGGGAGCAGACTACGAGCAGTACTTC. Amino acid sequence: CASSSVGADYEQYF.

This clonotype was counted many times. J is TRBJ2-7 and V is TRBV5-1, with 8 bases lining up with TRBD2. J was trimmed by 5 bases and V by 0 bases; bases with no gene match: 7. The CDR3 extends over 15 amino acids. The germline gives CDR1 SGHRS, CDR2 YFSETQ. The CDR3 loop is CASSLEAGGLDEQYF. The CDR3 DNA reads TGCGCCAGCAGCTTGGAGGCGGGAGGTTTAGACGAGCAGTACTTC.

About this clonotype itself: A single base separates this from a much larger clone, so it may be a read error. The gene calls are TRBV11-2 and TRBJ2-3, with 7 bases lining up with TRBD2. CDR3 length: 16 residues. The ends lost 5 bases at V and 0 bases at J; junction bases unmatched: 8. Germline CDR1 and CDR2: SGHAT and FQNNGV. The CDR3 DNA reads as TGTGCCAGCAGCCTTGTAAGCGGGATGAGCACAGATACGCAGTATTTT. Translating it yields CASSLVSGMSTDTQYF.

This clonotype was found many times. The rearrangement links TRBV4-1 to TRBJ1-5; 9 positions match TRBD1. Germline V CDR1 and CDR2: MGHRA, YSYEKL. The junction had 4 bases not matched to a gene; V was cut back by 4 bases and J by 6 bases. This CDR3 contains 14 residues. CDR3 protein: CASSPGTGIQPQHF. DNA of the CDR3: TGCGCCAGCAGCCCCGGGACAGGGATTCAGCCCCAGCATTTT.

This clonotype came up many times. This chain links TRBV6-5 with TRBJ2-7; D may be TRBD1 (5 bases). Trimming took off 6 bases at V and 4 bases at J, with 10 bases between the two ends. CDR1 MNHEY and CDR2 SVGAGI come from the germline V gene. The CDR3 totals 12 residues. CDR3 nucleotide sequence: TGTGCCAGCAGCGCAGACAGATACGAGCAGTACTTC. It encodes CASSADRYEQYF.

This clonotype occurred many times. The chain couples TRBV11-1 to TRBJ2-2, with TRBD2 identical over 8 bases. The CDR3 runs to 14 residues. Trimming removed 5 bases from V and 3 bases from J; junction bases left unmatched: 2. CDR1 and CDR2 from the germline V gene are SGHAT and FQDESV (reference sequence). The CDR3 sequence: CASSTGGDTGELFF. CDR3 bases: TGTGCCAGCAGCACGGGAGGGGACACCGGGGAGCTGTTTTTT.